A selection of T cell receptor beta chains follows, all from one sample in a study of blood T cell repertoires in COVID-19. The protocol was immunoSEQ multiplex PCR, while the TCRdb copy is restricted to in-frame clones and leaves out a portion. The table includes more than 95,000 clones, approximately 87% detected once. The sequenced material came from peripheral blood. These receptors all stem from a man aged 25-45 years with acute or convalescent COVID-19. Each CDR3 is given with its conserved first and last residue. The D gene is left open where the match is weak. Clone sizes are given selectively: once, few, many, or a class where the clone is expanded.

cdr3_nt	cdr3_aa	d_call	clone_size	v_call	j_call
TGCGCCAGCAGCTGGGACAGGGGGTACGACACTGAAGCTTTCTTT	CASSWDRGYDTEAFF	TRBD1	few	TRBV5-1	TRBJ1-1
TGCAGCGTTTATACAGGGGTCAATGAGCAGTTCTTC	CSVYTGVNEQFF	TRBD1	.	TRBV29-1	TRBJ2-1
TGTGCCAGCAGCTTAACCGCAGGGGTGGTTAATGAAAAACTGTTTTTT	CASSLTAGVVNEKLFF	.	.	TRBV7-2	TRBJ1-4
TGTGCCAGCAGCTTACATCGAACAGGCCCGAACACTGAAGCTTTCTTT	CASSLHRTGPNTEAFF	.	.	TRBV7-9	TRBJ1-1
TGTGCCAGCAGCCAAGTCGGGGCTAAGGCAGGGGTTGACTATGGCTACACCTTC	CASSQVGAKAGVDYGYTF	.	.	TRBV3-1/TRBV3-2	TRBJ1-2
TGCAGCGTTGGTTCGGACAGGGATCGGGGCTACACCTTC	CSVGSDRDRGYTF	TRBD1	.	TRBV29-1	TRBJ1-2
TGCAGCGTTGCCCCACCCACTAGCTCCTACAATGAGCAGTTCTTC	CSVAPPTSSYNEQFF	.	.	TRBV29-1	TRBJ2-1
TGCGCCAGCAGCTTGGGACAGGGGAGTTCACCCCTCCACTTT	CASSLGQGSSPLHF	TRBD1	.	TRBV5-1	TRBJ1-6
TGTGCTAGTGGGGAAGGGACTAGCGGGAGGACGGAGACCCAGTACTTC	CASGEGTSGRTETQYF	TRBD2	.	TRBV12-5	TRBJ2-5
TGTGCCAGTACCCCACCGGCGGGCAATCAGCCCCAGCATTTT	CASTPPAGNQPQHF	.	.	TRBV19	TRBJ1-5
TGTGCCAGCAGAGGGACTCTTTCCTACAATGAGCAGTTCTTC	CASRGTLSYNEQFF	.	few	TRBV6-5	TRBJ2-1
TGTGCCAGCAGCTTAGGGGGGGAAACAGATACGCAGTATTTT	CASSLGGETDTQYF	.	.	TRBV7-8	TRBJ2-3
TGTGCCAGCAGTGCCGGGACAGGGAATGAAAAACTGTTTTTT	CASSAGTGNEKLFF	TRBD1	.	TRBV2	TRBJ1-4
TGTGCCAGCAGTGAGTGGGGGGGGCACGGAGAGGCAGATACGCAGTATTTT	CASSEWGGHGEADTQYF	.	.	TRBV2	TRBJ2-3
TGTGCCAGCAGCCCGCTAGCGGGGGGCAGCACAGATACGCAGTATTTT	CASSPLAGGSTDTQYF	TRBD2	.	TRBV7-9	TRBJ2-3
TGTGCCAGCAAACCGGGACAGATCTATGGCTACACCTTC	CASKPGQIYGYTF	TRBD1	.	TRBV6-5	TRBJ1-2
TGTGCCAGTAGTAGTCAGGGGGCTTTTCAGCCCCAGCATTTT	CASSSQGAFQPQHF	TRBD1	.	TRBV19	TRBJ1-5
TGTGCCAGCAGCACGGGACAGGGTCGTTCACCCCTCCACTTT	CASSTGQGRSPLHF	TRBD1	.	TRBV9	TRBJ1-6
TGTGCCACCAGTGATACAAGCCAAGAGACCCAGTACTTC	CATSDTSQETQYF	.	.	TRBV24-1	TRBJ2-5
TGTGCCAGCAGCTCGACAGGGGCACCCACTGAAGCTTTCTTT	CASSSTGAPTEAFF	TRBD1	.	TRBV7-9	TRBJ1-1
TGTGCCAGCAGTTACGGGCGGACACCGAACCAAGAGACCCAGTACTTC	CASSYGRTPNQETQYF	.	.	TRBV6-2/TRBV6-3	TRBJ2-5
TGTGCCAGCAGCGCGGGTCATACTGGCTACACCTTC	CASSAGHTGYTF	.	.	TRBV7-9	TRBJ1-2
TGTGCCAGCAGTCCCCAAGCGGCGTTAGGCACAGATACGCAGTATTTT	CASSPQAALGTDTQYF	.	.	TRBV27	TRBJ2-3
TGCGCCAGCAGCTTGGATCCAGGGGATAATCAGCCCCAGCATTTT	CASSLDPGDNQPQHF	.	.	TRBV5-1	TRBJ1-5
TGTGCCAGCAGTTTATTGTCAGGGGGTAGCTATGGCTACACCTTC	CASSLLSGGSYGYTF	TRBD1	many	TRBV27	TRBJ1-2
TGTGCCAGCAGTTTAGGGGGAGGCACTGAAGCTTTCTTT	CASSLGGGTEAFF	.	.	TRBV27	TRBJ1-1
TGTGCCAGCAGCTTAGCGGCGGGGAGGGATAACTATGGCTACACCTTC	CASSLAAGRDNYGYTF	.	.	TRBV7-8	TRBJ1-2
TGTGCCAGCAGCTGGGGACAGGGGTGGGACACAGATACGCAGTATTTT	CASSWGQGWDTDTQYF	TRBD1	.	TRBV5-6	TRBJ2-3
TGTGCCAGCAGTTCGAGGTTTCCCAATCAGCCCCAGCATTTT	CASSSRFPNQPQHF	.	.	TRBV27	TRBJ1-5
TGCGCCAGCAGTGAATCGGGGGACTCCTACAATGAGCAGTTCTTC	CASSESGDSYNEQFF	.	.	TRBV10-2	TRBJ2-1
TGTGCCAGCAGCCAGGGGCGGGGTGAGCAGTTCTTC	CASSQGRGEQFF	.	.	TRBV3-1/TRBV3-2	TRBJ2-1
TGTGCCAGCTCTCCAATAGGGACAGGCTCGGGTGGACCCCAGCATTTT	CASSPIGTGSGGPQHF	TRBD1	.	TRBV18	TRBJ1-5
TGTGCCAGCAGTGAAGGGCTCCGGGGGGCTGAGCAGTTCTTC	CASSEGLRGAEQFF	.	.	TRBV2	TRBJ2-1
TGTGCCAGTAGTACGCGACTCCGGGACTTGATCACAGATACGCAGTATTTT	CASSTRLRDLITDTQYF	.	.	TRBV19	TRBJ2-3
TGTGCCAGCAGCTCGGGACAGGGCAACACAGATACGCAGTATTTT	CASSSGQGNTDTQYF	TRBD1	.	TRBV7-8	TRBJ2-3
TGTGCCAGCAGTTTAGAATTCGGAGAGACCCAGTACTTC	CASSLEFGETQYF	.	.	TRBV12-3/TRBV12-4	TRBJ2-5
TGTGCCAGCAGTCAGGCGGTGGGAGTTCGTGATTCACCCCTCCACTTT	CASSQAVGVRDSPLHF	.	.	TRBV6-6	TRBJ1-6
TGCGCCAGCAGCTTGCCCGGGACTAGCGGCTACAATGAGCAGTTCTTC	CASSLPGTSGYNEQFF	TRBD2	once	TRBV5-1	TRBJ2-1
TGTGCCATCAGTGAGTCGAGAGGTCCCTACAATTCACCCCTCCACTTT	CAISESRGPYNSPLHF	.	few	TRBV10-3	TRBJ1-6
TGCGCCAGCAGCTCGATGGGTGCGGGAGACTCCTACAATGAGCAGTTCTTC	CASSSMGAGDSYNEQFF	TRBD2	.	TRBV5-1	TRBJ2-1
TGTGCTAGCAGCCCGGGACTAGCGCCGGGGAATGAGCAGTTCTTC	CASSPGLAPGNEQFF	TRBD2	.	TRBV7-7	TRBJ2-1
TGTGCCAGCCAACCGGGACAGGGGCCGTACAATGAGCAGTTCTTC	CASQPGQGPYNEQFF	TRBD1	.	TRBV19	TRBJ2-1
TGTGCCAGCAGCAAGAATTTAGCCGGGGAAGTTGCAACTAATGAAAAACTGTTTTTT	CASSKNLAGEVATNEKLFF	.	.	TRBV3-1/TRBV3-2	TRBJ1-4
TGTGCCAGCAGCCCGGGGGGGACAGTGCCCCAGCATTTT	CASSPGGTVPQHF	TRBD1	.	TRBV12-3/TRBV12-4	TRBJ1-5
TGTGCCAGCAGCGAGATCGGGGGGACGCAGTATTTT	CASSEIGGTQYF	TRBD2	.	TRBV9	TRBJ2-3
TGTGCCAGCAGCCCTACTAACTATGGCTACACCTTC	CASSPTNYGYTF	.	.	TRBV7-2	TRBJ1-2
TGTGCCAGCTCACTTACGAGAGGAGGAGGCCAAGAGACCCAGTACTTC	CASSLTRGGGQETQYF	.	once	TRBV18	TRBJ2-5
TGTGCCAGCAGCTTAATTGCGGGAAACACCATATATTTT	CASSLIAGNTIYF	.	.	TRBV11-2	TRBJ1-3
TGCGCCAGCAGCCACCTATTCGACAAGACTGAGCAGTTCTTC	CASSHLFDKTEQFF	.	.	TRBV4-1	TRBJ2-1
TGTGCCTGGGACGGGAACACCGGGGAGCTGTTTTTT	CAWDGNTGELFF	.	once	TRBV30	TRBJ2-2
TGTGCCTGGAGTGTGGGCTCCTATACGCAGTATTTT	CAWSVGSYTQYF	.	.	TRBV30	TRBJ2-3
TGTGCCAGTAGGACAGGGGTCTATGGCTACACCTTC	CASRTGVYGYTF	TRBD1	.	TRBV19	TRBJ1-2
TGTGCCAGCAGTGACCCGGGACAGGCGAACACTGAAGCTTTCTTT	CASSDPGQANTEAFF	TRBD1	.	TRBV6-1	TRBJ1-1
TGTGCCAGCAGCCTTGACTCGATGGGCTACGAGCAGTACTTC	CASSLDSMGYEQYF	.	.	TRBV11-3	TRBJ2-7
TGCGCCAGCAGCCAAGGGGGGAGCGGGAGTCACCCTTCGGATGAGCAGTTCTTC	CASSQGGSGSHPSDEQFF	TRBD2	once	TRBV4-1	TRBJ2-1
TGTGCCAGTAGGACAGGGGGCGAATTTCAGCCCCAGCATTTT	CASRTGGEFQPQHF	TRBD1	.	TRBV19	TRBJ1-5
TGTGCCAGCAGCGTAGGGGGGACTTCCGATACGCAGTATTTT	CASSVGGTSDTQYF	.	.	TRBV9	TRBJ2-3
TGTGCCAGCAGCTTAACGGCGGTCCAAGAGACCCAGTACTTC	CASSLTAVQETQYF	.	.	TRBV11-2	TRBJ2-5
TGTGCCAGCAGCTGGGGACAGGGGTCGGGAGAGCAGTACTTC	CASSWGQGSGEQYF	TRBD1	few	TRBV5-5	TRBJ2-7
TGTGCCAGCAGCTTAGTCGGAGGAAGCCAAGAGACCCAGTACTTC	CASSLVGGSQETQYF	.	.	TRBV11-2	TRBJ2-5